This entry describes one T cell receptor (beta chain). This CDR3 is 11 amino acids long. Germline assignment: CDR1 SGHAT and CDR2 FQNNGV. V shed 5 bases and J shed 5 bases, with 6 bases lying between them. TCRbeta library construction was performed incorporating unique molecular identifiers. TCRdb reanalysed the PCR reads using MiXCR and keeps one entry per CDR3 protein. The repertoire has approximately 210,000 distinct CDR3 sequences, about 14% of them found once; the top ten carry approximately 13%. This specimen comes from a study of T-cell reconstitution after alpha-beta-depleted transplantation in children.

The chain joins TRBV11-2 to TRBJ2-5, with no clear D. The clonotype comes from a human donor who donated a stem cell graft to a child with acute lymphoblastic leukemia. The input for sequencing was PBMCs from the stem cell graft donor, taken from the stem cell graft. CDR3 sequence reads: CASSIMETQYF. CDR3 DNA sequence: TGTGCCAGCAGCATCATGGAGACCCAGTACTTC.